These 18 T cell receptor beta chains originate from one sample sequenced in a study of CD8 T cells in Susac syndrome. Random hexamers primed reverse transcription of about 0.5 to 1 ug RNA. One entry per CDR3 protein results from TCRdb running MiXCR on the immunoSEQ multiplex PCR reads. The data hold some 300,000 distinct CDR3 sequences, with roughly 84% observed a single time. Source material: CD8+ T cells from PBMCs. Receptors originate from a human donor with multiple sclerosis.

In this sample, this clonotype turned up once. V and J are TRBV30 and TRBJ1-2, with 7 positions matching TRBD1. CDR1 is GTSNPN and CDR2 is SVGIG in the germline V gene (reference sequence). The V segment lost 5 bases and the J segment 8 bases; nucleotides outside the gene matches: 11. The CDR3 consists of 13 residues. The CDR3: CAWGSQGEGGYTF. As DNA, the CDR3 is TGTGCCTGGGGGTCCCAGGGGGAAGGGGGCTACACCTTC.

The CDR3 here is CASSTPGLQETQYF. The CDR3, as DNA: TGTGCCAGCAGTACCCCGGGACTGCAAGAGACCCAGTACTTC. This chain joins TRBV27 and TRBJ2-5; weak D call: TRBD2 (6 bases). V was clipped by 5 bases and J by 2 bases, with 12 bases between them. Looked up from germline, CDR1 is MNHEY and CDR2 is SMNVEV (reference sequence). This CDR3 region has 14 residues.

The V call is TRBV18, the J call TRBJ2-7; D gene ambiguous. The germline gives CDR1 KGHSH, CDR2 LQKENI. The V gene lost 2 bases and the J gene lost 0 bases, with 11 bases spanning the gap. The CDR3 spans 15 residues. CDR3 residues: CASSPSRKISYEQYF. The CDR3 DNA sequence: TGTGCCAGCTCACCATCACGCAAGATCTCCTACGAGCAGTACTTC. The whole variable domain, remainder taken from reference TRBV18 and TRBJ2-7, is NAGVMQNPRHLVRRRGQEARLRCSPMKGHSHVYWYRQLPEEGLKFMVYLQKENIIDESGMPKERFSAEFPKEGPSILRIQQVVRGDSAAYFCASSPSRKISYEQYFGPGTRLTVT.

The rearrangement joins TRBV19 to TRBJ2-4, with 14 bases fitting TRBD2. Trimming removed 10 bases from V and 7 bases from J; junction bases left unmatched: 12. Germline lookup yields CDR1 LNHDA and CDR2 SQIVND (reference sequence). The length of the CDR3 is 16 residues. The CDR3 loop is CATETSGRDRANIQYF. The CDR3 DNA sequence: TGTGCCACTGAGACTAGCGGGAGGGACAGGGCGAACATTCAGTACTTC.

The rearrangement links TRBV6-5 to TRBJ2-7, with 7 bases matching TRBD2. Trimming at V came to 2 bases and at J to 0 bases, leaving 10 bases not matched to a gene. The CDR3 loop spans 17 amino acids. Germline V gene lookup returns CDR1 MNHEY and CDR2 SVGAGI. CDR3 amino acids: CASSYSGSGLGSYEQYF. In nucleotides, the CDR3 is TGTGCCAGCAGTTACAGCGGCTCCGGACTAGGCTCCTACGAGCAGTACTTC.

This rearrangement joins TRBV7-9 to TRBJ1-1, with D possibly matching TRBD1 (5 bases). Trimming cost V 5 bases and J 1 base, with 23 bases left between them. The length of the CDR3 is 18 residues. Per the germline V gene, CDR1 is SEHNR and CDR2 is FQNEAQ (reference sequence). The CDR3 DNA is TGTGCCAGCAGCCTACACTCTAGACCCAGACAGCCGAACACTGAAGCTTTCTTT. Its protein is CASSLHSRPRQPNTEAFF.

The rearrangement uses TRBV27 and TRBJ2-1; D remains ambiguous. Between the trimmed V and J ends, which lost 3 bases and 0 bases, there was a span of 9 bases. Germline V gene sequence: CDR1 MNHEY, CDR2 SMNVEV (reference sequence). The CDR3 runs to 15 residues. CDR3 residues: CASSFDGFSYNEQFF. CDR3 in DNA: TGTGCCAGCAGTTTTGACGGGTTCTCCTACAATGAGCAGTTCTTC.

The rearrangement joins TRBV2 to TRBJ1-2; D not resolved. The germline V gene encodes CDR1 SNHLY and CDR2 FYNNEI. The V gene lost 1 base and the J gene lost 3 bases, with 9 bases spanning the gap. The CDR3 is made up of 14 amino acids. CDR3 residues: CASSEVRKYYGYTF. In DNA form, the CDR3 reads TGTGCCAGCAGTGAAGTGCGCAAGTACTATGGCTACACCTTC.

V gene TRBV27 combines with J gene TRBJ2-7; D may correspond to TRBD1 or TRBD2 (5 bases each). The V gene lost 5 bases and the J gene lost 7 bases, with 12 bases spanning the gap. The CDR3 sequence is 12 residues long. The germline V gene has CDR1 MNHEY and CDR2 SMNVEV (reference sequence). CDR3 DNA: TGTGCCAGCAGTCCCGGTGGGGGAGAGCAGTACTTC. This codes for CASSPGGGEQYF.

The rearrangement joins TRBV27 to TRBJ1-5; possible D gene TRBD1, 5 bases. Per the germline V gene, CDR1 is MNHEY and CDR2 is SMNVEV (reference sequence). There are 12 residues in the CDR3. Trimming left V 4 bases short and J 6 bases short, with 7 bases between. The CDR3 here is CASSSQGQPQHF. In DNA form, the CDR3 reads TGTGCCAGCAGTTCCCAGGGTCAGCCCCAGCATTTT.

Details on this clonotype: The junction and the germline gene differ at one end; a read error may be behind it. The rearrangement joins TRBV2 to TRBJ1-1; no definite D call. Germline CDR1 and CDR2: SNHLY and FYNNEI. The length of the CDR3 is 12 residues. CDR3 DNA: TGTGCCAGCGTAGTGATGAACACTGAAGCTTTTTTT. This encodes CASVVMNTEAFF. Filled out from reference TRBV2 and TRBJ1-1, the complete variable domain reads EPEVTQTPSHQVTQMGQEVILRCVPISNHLYFYWYRQILGQKVEFLVSFYNNEISEKSEIFDDQFSVERPDGSNFTLKIRSTKLEDSAMYFCASVVMNTEAFFGQGTRLTVV.

This clonotype was recorded once. The rearrangement links TRBV20-1 to TRBJ2-6, with D possibly being TRBD1 (7 bases). This CDR3 has 17 residues. The V and J ends lost 0 bases and 0 bases respectively, with 12 bases between them. Germline V gene sequence: CDR1 DFQATT, CDR2 SNEGSKA (reference sequence). CDR3 nucleotides: TGCAGTGCTAGAGATATTCAGGGGGGCTCTGGGGCCAACGTCCTGACTTTC. Translation: CSARDIQGGSGANVLTF.

V usage is TRBV29-1 and J usage is TRBJ2-7; 11 nucleotides align to TRBD1. Per germline, CDR1 SQVTM and CDR2 ANQGSEA. CDR3 length equals 14 residues. V was pared by 6 bases and J by 0 bases, with 4 bases of the junction left unmatched. This CDR3 reads CSVAGTGGSYEQYF. The CDR3 nucleotides are TGCAGCGTCGCCGGGACAGGGGGCTCCTACGAGCAGTACTTC.

The chain links TRBV7-2 to TRBJ2-1; 9 positions match TRBD2. Germline CDR1 reads SGHTA; CDR2 reads FQGNSA. Trimming at V came to 1 base and at J to 4 bases, leaving 2 bases not matched to a gene. CDR3 length: 15 amino acids. CDR3 loop: CASSLDSGGYNEQFF. The CDR3 nucleotides read TGTGCCAGCAGCTTAGATAGCGGGGGTTACAATGAGCAGTTCTTC.

The chain recombines TRBV4-1 with TRBJ2-7; D might be TRBD1 (6 bases). This CDR3 region has 15 residues. The germline V gene encodes CDR1 MGHRA and CDR2 YSYEKL. Trimming pared 0 bases from V and 4 bases from J, leaving 13 bases between. For the CDR3, the DNA is TGCGCCAGCAGCCAAGAAAACCAGGGGCGGTACGAGCAGTACTTC. Residues: CASSQENQGRYEQYF.

The chain carries TRBV28 and TRBJ1-4, with a tentative D call TRBD1 (6 bases). CDR1 is MDHEN and CDR2 is SYDVKM in the germline V gene. This CDR3 is built from 16 residues. The V gene lost 5 bases and the J gene lost 0 bases, with 13 bases spanning the gap. CDR3 sequence (DNA): TGTGCCAGCAGTAAAGGGGGGGAGGCAACTAATGAAAAACTGTTTTTT. It encodes CASSKGGEATNEKLFF.

The chain uses TRBV20-1 and TRBJ2-7; 8 bases map to TRBD2. Germline CDR1 is DFQATT and CDR2 is SNEGSKA (reference sequence). The V gene end was trimmed by 6 bases and the J gene end by 2 bases; junction bases not matched to a gene: 15. The CDR3 is made up of 16 amino acids. CDR3 coding DNA: TGCAGTGCCAACCCGGCGGGAGGAACCTATGCCTACGAGCAGTACTTC. It encodes CSANPAGGTYAYEQYF.

CDR3 protein: CASSESGSANEQYF. In nucleotides, the CDR3 is TGTGCCAGCAGCGAGTCCGGGTCCGCAAACGAGCAGTACTTC. V usage is TRBV28 and J usage is TRBJ2-7; D gene ambiguous. The CDR3 loop spans 14 amino acids. V was trimmed by 6 bases and J by 5 bases, leaving 17 bases between them. CDR1 is MDHEN, CDR2 SYDVKM, per germline.